Listed here are 13 T cell receptor beta chains from one sample, sequenced in a study of CD8+ T cells in alopecia areata. The treatment is: oral pan-JAK inhibitor, 5-10 mg twice daily. Extracted from the samples, RNA was reverse transcribed into cDNA to serve as the sequencing template. Libraries were prepared by immunoSEQ multiplex PCR; TCRdb keeps only in-frame clonotypes and omits some of them. This table has approximately 300,000 clones, roughly 50% appearing once. Specimen: CD4+ T cells sorted from blood, collected at week 24, from a patient treated with tofacitinib. These receptors originate from a human donor with alopecia areata.

The rearrangement links TRBV9 to TRBJ2-5, with unresolved D. Germline loops: CDR1 SGDLS, CDR2 YYNGEE. Trimming shortened V by 1 base and J by 3 bases, and 7 bases separated the two germline ends. This CDR3 contains 13 residues. The CDR3 DNA sequence: TGTGCCAGCAGCGTACACCAAGAAGAGACCCAGTACTTC. It specifies CASSVHQEETQYF.

The V call is TRBV6-5, the J call TRBJ1-2, with TRBD1 matching 8 bases. Trimming removed 7 bases from V and 3 bases from J; junction bases left unmatched: 10. Germline CDR1 MNHEY, CDR2 SVGAGI. The CDR3 has 15 amino acids. The CDR3: CASTDRPGGDYGYTF. CDR3 nucleotide sequence: TGTGCCAGCACCGATCGTCCAGGGGGCGACTATGGCTACACCTTC.

V usage is TRBV5-1 and J usage is TRBJ2-5; 9 bases match TRBD1. The V gene's germline CDR1 is SGHRS and CDR2 YFSETQ. The CDR3 contains 13 residues. Germline trimming cut 5 bases from V and 5 bases from J; bases unmatched to any gene: 4. The CDR3 DNA reads as TGCGCCAGCAGTACAGGGGGCGCGGAGACCCAGTACTTC. This gives the protein CASSTGGAETQYF. The full variable domain, in which reference TRBV5-1 and TRBJ2-5 provide the parts outside the CDR3, is KAGVTQTPRYLIKTRGQQVTLSCSPISGHRSVSWYQQTPGQGLQFLFEYFSETQRNKGNFPGRFSGRQFSNSRSEMNVSTLELGDSALYLCASSTGGAETQYFGPGTRLLVL.

The chain joins TRBV5-4 to TRBJ2-5; 12 bases map to TRBD2. The CDR3 is made up of 15 amino acids. CDR1 is SGHNT, CDR2 YYREEE, per germline (reference sequence). V was clipped by 4 bases and J by 2 bases; unmatched bases: 3. The CDR3 DNA is TGTGCCAGCAGCCCCGGACTAGCGGGGCAAGAGACCCAGTACTTC. Translation gives CASSPGLAGQETQYF.

The chain joins TRBV29-1 to TRBJ1-2; a weak D match, TRBD1 (5 bases). Germline V gene data show CDR1 as SQVTM and CDR2 as ANQGSEA. V lost 1 base and J 6 bases, leaving 15 bases between the germline ends. There are 14 residues in the CDR3. The CDR3 here is CSVEVGRGSNGYTF. The CDR3 DNA follows: TGCAGCGTTGAAGTGGGACGCGGATCGAATGGCTACACCTTC. The entire variable domain, with the rest obtained from reference TRBV29-1 and TRBJ1-2, is as follows: SAVISQKPSRDICQRGTSLTIQCQVDSQVTMMFWYRQQPGQSLTLIATANQGSEATYESGFVIDKFPISRPNLTFSTLTVSNMSPEDSSIYLCSVEVGRGSNGYTFGSGTRLTVV.

The CDR3 DNA reads as TGTGCCACCAGCAGGGCCGGTCGGGGGGATTCACCCCTCCACTTT. It codes for CATSRAGRGDSPLHF. This rearrangement joins TRBV15 to TRBJ1-6; the D gene is possibly TRBD1 (5 bases). This CDR3 has 15 residues. From germline, CDR1 is LNHNV and CDR2 YYDKDF (reference sequence). V shed 3 bases and J shed 8 bases, with 14 bases lying between them.

This clone was seen more than once but under ten times. The genes are TRBV2 and TRBJ1-1; maybe TRBD1 (6 bases). There are 14 residues in the CDR3. The V end was cut by 8 bases, the J end by 3 bases, with 16 bases between. Per germline, CDR1 SNHLY and CDR2 FYNNEI. CDR3 region: CASCRIEGDTEAFF. CDR3 nucleotides: TGTGCCAGCTGTCGGATCGAGGGGGACACTGAAGCTTTCTTT.

The genes are TRBV2 and TRBJ1-2; D not resolved. The germline V and J ends were trimmed by 5 bases and 5 bases, with 18 bases remaining between them. Germline V lookup: CDR1 SNHLY, CDR2 FYNNEI. This CDR3 is built from 15 residues. The CDR3 here is CASSRSSQATYGYTF. The CDR3 nucleotides are TGTGCCAGCAGTAGGAGTTCCCAGGCAACTTATGGCTACACCTTC.

The CDR3 is CATSRDVGDGYTF. CDR3 coding DNA: TGTGCCACCAGCAGAGATGTAGGGGATGGCTACACCTTC. The rearrangement joins TRBV15 to TRBJ1-2, with D possibly TRBD1 on 5 matching bases. The CDR3 length is 13 residues. CDR1 and CDR2 (germline): LNHNV, YYDKDF (reference sequence). Trimming left V 0 bases short and J 6 bases short, with 8 bases between.

V gene TRBV5-1 combines with J gene TRBJ2-3; possible D gene TRBD1, 5 bases. Trimming took 4 bases from V and 0 from J, leaving 12 bases between them. Germline loops: CDR1 SGHRS, CDR2 YFSETQ. This CDR3 has 15 amino acids. The DNA for the CDR3 is TGCGCCAGCAGCATCGACAGCGCTAGCACAGATACGCAGTATTTT. Amino acid sequence: CASSIDSASTDTQYF. Full variable domain (remainder filled in from reference TRBV5-1 and TRBJ2-3): KAGVTQTPRYLIKTRGQQVTLSCSPISGHRSVSWYQQTPGQGLQFLFEYFSETQRNKGNFPGRFSGRQFSNSRSEMNVSTLELGDSALYLCASSIDSASTDTQYFGPGTRLTVL.

This clone came up a few times. This chain uses TRBV28 with TRBJ2-2; 8 bases fit TRBD1. The V gene end was trimmed by 9 bases and the J gene end by 3 bases; junction bases not matched to a gene: 9. The CDR3 sequence is 15 residues long. Germline loops: CDR1 MDHEN, CDR2 SYDVKM. CDR3 in amino acids: CASVAGGADTGELFF. In nucleotides, the CDR3 is TGTGCCAGTGTGGCAGGGGGCGCGGACACCGGGGAGCTGTTTTTT. Variable domain in full (rest from reference TRBV28 and TRBJ2-2): DVKVTQSSRYLVKRTGEKVFLECVQDMDHENMFWYRQDPGLGLRLIYFSYDVKMKEKGDIPEGYSVSREKKERFSLILESASTNQTSMYLCASVAGGADTGELFFGEGSRLTVL.

V is TRBV5-4 and J is TRBJ2-5; 7 bases map to TRBD1. The CDR3 length is 15 residues. Germline V CDR1 and CDR2: SGHNT, YYREEE (reference sequence). The ends lost 4 bases at V and 2 bases at J; junction bases unmatched: 8. CDR3 residues: CASSLLGTDQETQYF. The CDR3 DNA reads as TGTGCCAGCAGCCTCTTAGGGACAGATCAAGAGACCCAGTACTTC. Full variable domain (remainder filled in from reference TRBV5-4 and TRBJ2-5): ETGVTQSPTHLIKTRGQQVTLRCSSQSGHNTVSWYQQALGQGPQFIFQYYREEENGRGNFPPRFSGLQFPNYSSELNVNALELDDSALYLCASSLLGTDQETQYFGPGTRLLVL.

The chain couples TRBV6-5 to TRBJ1-2; TRBD1 matches at 7 bases. This CDR3 has 15 amino acids. CDR1 and CDR2 (germline): MNHEY, SVGAGI. Germline trimming cut 2 bases from V and 4 bases from J; bases unmatched to any gene: 7. The CDR3 DNA is TGTGCCAGCAGTTACCTGGGACAGCTGTCCTATGGCTACACCTTC. Translated, it gives CASSYLGQLSYGYTF.